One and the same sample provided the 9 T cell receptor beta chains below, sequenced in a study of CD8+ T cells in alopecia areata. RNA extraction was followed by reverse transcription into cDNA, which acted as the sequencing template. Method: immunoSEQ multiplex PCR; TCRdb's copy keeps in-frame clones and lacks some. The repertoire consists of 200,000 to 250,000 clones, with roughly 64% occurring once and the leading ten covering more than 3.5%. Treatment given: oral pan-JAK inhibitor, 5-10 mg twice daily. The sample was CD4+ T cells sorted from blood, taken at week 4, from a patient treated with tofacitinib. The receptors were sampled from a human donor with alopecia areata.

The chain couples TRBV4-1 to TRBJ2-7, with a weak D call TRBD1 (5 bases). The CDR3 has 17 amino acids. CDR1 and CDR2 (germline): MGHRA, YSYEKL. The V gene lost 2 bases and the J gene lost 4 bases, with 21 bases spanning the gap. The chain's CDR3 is CASSQNHQGGAFYEQYF. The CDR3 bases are TGCGCCAGCAGCCAAAACCACCAGGGTGGGGCCTTTTACGAGCAGTACTTC.

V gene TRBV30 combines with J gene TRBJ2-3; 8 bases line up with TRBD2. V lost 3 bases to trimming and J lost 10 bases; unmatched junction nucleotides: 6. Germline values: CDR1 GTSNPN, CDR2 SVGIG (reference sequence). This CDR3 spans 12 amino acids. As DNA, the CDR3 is TGTGCCTGGAGCAGGGGACTAGAGGCGCAGTATTTT. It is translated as CAWSRGLEAQYF.

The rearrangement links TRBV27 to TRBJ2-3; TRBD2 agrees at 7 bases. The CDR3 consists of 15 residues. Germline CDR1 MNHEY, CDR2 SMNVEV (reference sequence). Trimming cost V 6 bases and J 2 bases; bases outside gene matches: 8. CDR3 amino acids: CASRTPSGATDTQYF. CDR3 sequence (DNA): TGTGCCAGCAGAACCCCGAGCGGGGCCACAGATACGCAGTATTTT.

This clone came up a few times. The chain's CDR3 is CASSSSGGTYEQYF. The CDR3 region has the DNA TGTGCCAGCAGCTCCAGCGGGGGAACCTACGAGCAGTACTTC. The gene calls are TRBV7-2 and TRBJ2-7, with 8 positions matching TRBD2. The CDR3 contains 14 residues. Losses at the gene ends were 4 bases for V and 2 bases for J; bases not matched to a gene: 4. Germline V gene data show CDR1 as SGHTA and CDR2 as FQGNSA.

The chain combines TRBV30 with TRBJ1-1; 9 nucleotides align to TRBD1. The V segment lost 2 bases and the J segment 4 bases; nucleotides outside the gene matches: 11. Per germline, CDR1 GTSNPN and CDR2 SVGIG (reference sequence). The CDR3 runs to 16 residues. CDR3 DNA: TGTGCCTGGAGTAGGGGATCCGGGACAGGGAGCACTGAAGCTTTCTTT. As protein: CAWSRGSGTGSTEAFF.

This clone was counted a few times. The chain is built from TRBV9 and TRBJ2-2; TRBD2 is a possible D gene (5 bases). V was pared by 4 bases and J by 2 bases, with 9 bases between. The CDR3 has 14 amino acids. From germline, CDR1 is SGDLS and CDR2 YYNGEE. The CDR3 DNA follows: TGTGCCAGCAGCATCGGACTTAACACCGGGGAGCTGTTTTTT. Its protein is CASSIGLNTGELFF. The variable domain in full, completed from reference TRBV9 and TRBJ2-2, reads DSGVTQTPKHLITATGQRVTLRCSPRSGDLSVYWYQQSLDQGLQFLIQYYNGEERAKGNILERFSAQQFPDLHSELNLSSLELGDSALYFCASSIGLNTGELFFGEGSRLTVL.

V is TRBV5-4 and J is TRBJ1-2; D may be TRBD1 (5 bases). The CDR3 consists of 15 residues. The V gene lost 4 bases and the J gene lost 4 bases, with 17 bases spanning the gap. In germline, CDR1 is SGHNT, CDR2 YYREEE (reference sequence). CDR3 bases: TGTGCCAGCAGCGGGGGAGAACAATCTGGCTATGGCTACACCTTC. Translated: CASSGGEQSGYGYTF.

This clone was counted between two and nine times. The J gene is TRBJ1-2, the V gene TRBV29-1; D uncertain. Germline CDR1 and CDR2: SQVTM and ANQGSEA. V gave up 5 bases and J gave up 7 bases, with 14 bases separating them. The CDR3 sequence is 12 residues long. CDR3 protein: CSVHVGLGGYTF. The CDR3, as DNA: TGCAGCGTTCATGTAGGTTTGGGTGGCTACACCTTC.

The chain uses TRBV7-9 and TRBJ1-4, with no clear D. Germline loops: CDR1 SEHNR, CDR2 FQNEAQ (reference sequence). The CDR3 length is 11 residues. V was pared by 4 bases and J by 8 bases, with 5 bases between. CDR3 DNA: TGTGCCAGCAGCTATTCAGAAAAACTGTTTTTT. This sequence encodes CASSYSEKLFF.